This T cell receptor beta chain was captured in a study of OX40 agonist ivuxolimab in advanced cancers. TCRdb keeps only in-frame clones here, not all; method: immunoSEQ multiplex PCR. The repertoire has 52,000 or so clones, 85% to 95% of them found once; the top ten carry roughly 12%. CDR1 MDHEN and CDR2 SYDVKM come from the germline V gene. This CDR3 comprises 13 residues. V was clipped by 2 bases and J by 2 bases, with 4 bases between them. This clonotype was obtained from an adult with an advanced solid tumor such as melanoma, head and neck, liver or kidney cancer. Specimen: CD4+ or CD8+ T cells sorted from blood, collected in a trial of the OX40 agonist ivuxolimab. The chain couples TRBV28 to TRBJ2-1, with D unresolved. CDR3 bases: TGTGCCAGCAGTTTAGTCACCTACAATGAGCAGTTCTTC. It yields the protein CASSLVTYNEQFF.